These T cell receptor beta chains were read from a single sample in a study of OX40 agonist ivuxolimab in advanced cancers. The protocol was immunoSEQ multiplex PCR, while the TCRdb copy is restricted to in-frame clones and leaves out a portion. This sample yields about 64,000 clones, of which approximately 86% are seen a single time; over 2.5% belongs to the top ten. Material: CD4+ or CD8+ T cells sorted from blood, obtained in a trial of the OX40 agonist ivuxolimab. These receptors originate from an adult with an advanced solid tumor such as melanoma, head and neck, liver or kidney cancer. The CDR3 runs from the conserved cysteine through the conserved F or W. D genes are given only for firm matches. Size is omitted from some rows. Given values are once, few, many or a class for expanded clones.

d_gene: TRBD2; abundance: -; v_gene: TRBV29-1; j_gene: TRBJ2-3; CDR3aa: CSFWREDTDTQYF; CDR3nt: TGCAGCTTTTGGCGGGAGGACACAGATACGCAGTATTTT
d_gene: TRBD2; abundance: -; v_gene: TRBV2; j_gene: TRBJ2-1; CDR3aa: CASSARTSGSLGFF; CDR3nt: TGTGCCAGCAGTGCCCGGACTAGCGGGAGTCTAGGGTTCTTC
d_gene: -; abundance: -; v_gene: TRBV7-9; j_gene: TRBJ1-2; CDR3aa: CASSLAGSRRYGYTF; CDR3nt: TGTGCCAGCAGCTTAGCCGGGAGCAGGCGGTATGGCTACACCTTC
d_gene: -; abundance: -; v_gene: TRBV6-6; j_gene: TRBJ2-1; CDR3aa: CASIYPHTDEVHEQFF; CDR3nt: TGTGCCAGCATTTACCCTCATACGGATGAGGTCCATGAGCAGTTCTTC
d_gene: -; abundance: -; v_gene: TRBV18; j_gene: TRBJ2-6; CDR3aa: CASSPNTAQGPGANVLTF; CDR3nt: TGTGCCAGCTCACCAAATACGGCCCAGGGGCCTGGGGCCAACGTCCTGACTTTC
d_gene: -; abundance: -; v_gene: TRBV19; j_gene: TRBJ1-4; CDR3aa: CASRREFGEKLFF; CDR3nt: TGTGCCAGTAGGAGGGAATTCGGTGAAAAACTGTTTTTT
d_gene: -; abundance: -; v_gene: TRBV5-4; j_gene: TRBJ2-5; CDR3aa: CASSPGSRQETQYF; CDR3nt: TGTGCCAGCAGCCCTGGTTCCCGCCAAGAGACCCAGTACTTC
d_gene: -; abundance: once; v_gene: TRBV2; j_gene: TRBJ2-7; CDR3aa: CASSGLYEQYF; CDR3nt: TGTGCCAGCAGTGGGCTTTACGAGCAGTACTTC
d_gene: -; abundance: -; v_gene: TRBV12-5; j_gene: TRBJ2-1; CDR3aa: CASGLPGNNEQFF; CDR3nt: TGTGCTAGTGGTTTGCCGGGGAACAATGAGCAGTTCTTC
d_gene: TRBD1; abundance: -; v_gene: TRBV6-1; j_gene: TRBJ1-1; CDR3aa: CASSDVRGLEAFF; CDR3nt: TGTGCCAGCAGTGATGTCAGGGGGCTTGAAGCTTTCTTT
d_gene: -; abundance: -; v_gene: TRBV29-1; j_gene: TRBJ1-1; CDR3aa: CSVGDLSVLNTEAFF; CDR3nt: TGCAGCGTTGGGGACCTTTCCGTTTTGAACACTGAAGCTTTCTTT
d_gene: TRBD1; abundance: -; v_gene: TRBV6-1; j_gene: TRBJ1-2; CDR3aa: CASTLGTGGIGGYTF; CDR3nt: TGTGCCAGCACCCTAGGGACAGGGGGTATCGGTGGCTACACCTTC
d_gene: -; abundance: -; v_gene: TRBV9; j_gene: TRBJ2-1; CDR3aa: CASSVDLAPSYNEQFF; CDR3nt: TGTGCCAGCAGCGTAGATCTGGCGCCGTCCTACAATGAGCAGTTCTTC
d_gene: TRBD1; abundance: -; v_gene: TRBV4-1; j_gene: TRBJ1-2; CDR3aa: CASSQETGGYFYGYTF; CDR3nt: TGCGCCAGCAGCCAAGAGACAGGGGGTTATTTCTATGGCTACACCTTC
d_gene: -; abundance: -; v_gene: TRBV7-2; j_gene: TRBJ2-5; CDR3aa: CASSANQETQYF; CDR3nt: TGTGCCAGCAGCGCTAACCAAGAGACCCAGTACTTC
d_gene: -; abundance: -; v_gene: TRBV7-9; j_gene: TRBJ1-1; CDR3aa: CASSLRGHTEAFF; CDR3nt: TGTGCCAGCAGCCTACGGGGGCACACTGAAGCTTTCTTT
d_gene: -; abundance: -; v_gene: TRBV11-1; j_gene: TRBJ2-7; CDR3aa: CASSFYTGSYEQYF; CDR3nt: TGTGCCAGCAGCTTTTACACAGGGTCCTACGAGCAGTACTTC
d_gene: TRBD2; abundance: -; v_gene: TRBV18; j_gene: TRBJ2-4; CDR3aa: CASSSGLAGAKNIQYF; CDR3nt: TGTGCCAGCTCATCCGGACTAGCGGGAGCCAAAAACATTCAGTACTTC
d_gene: -; abundance: -; v_gene: TRBV7-3; j_gene: TRBJ1-2; CDR3aa: CASSSGTNYGYTF; CDR3nt: TGTGCCAGCAGCTCCGGGACAAATTATGGCTACACCTTC
d_gene: -; abundance: few; v_gene: TRBV29-1; j_gene: TRBJ2-5; CDR3aa: CSVEEWTFLETQYF; CDR3nt: TGCAGCGTTGAAGAGTGGACTTTCCTCGAGACCCAGTACTTC
d_gene: -; abundance: -; v_gene: TRBV6-1; j_gene: TRBJ2-1; CDR3aa: CASSEHGEYNEQFF; CDR3nt: TGTGCCAGCAGTGAACATGGGGAATACAATGAGCAGTTCTTC
d_gene: -; abundance: -; v_gene: TRBV28; j_gene: TRBJ1-1; CDR3aa: CASINPGGTEAFF; CDR3nt: TGTGCCAGCATTAACCCCGGGGGCACTGAAGCTTTCTTT
d_gene: -; abundance: -; v_gene: TRBV14; j_gene: TRBJ1-1; CDR3aa: CASSQDVERGGTEAFF; CDR3nt: TGTGCCAGCAGCCAAGATGTCGAACGAGGGGGTACTGAAGCTTTCTTT
d_gene: TRBD1; abundance: -; v_gene: TRBV9; j_gene: TRBJ2-3; CDR3aa: CASSPPDRGDTQYF; CDR3nt: TGTGCCAGCAGCCCTCCAGACAGGGGAGATACGCAGTATTTT
d_gene: TRBD2; abundance: -; v_gene: TRBV5-6; j_gene: TRBJ2-1; CDR3aa: CASSLAGTSSYNEQFF; CDR3nt: TGTGCCAGCAGCTTGGCCGGGACTAGCTCCTACAATGAGCAGTTCTTC
d_gene: -; abundance: -; v_gene: TRBV6-1; j_gene: TRBJ2-7; CDR3aa: CASSERQLSYEQYF; CDR3nt: TGTGCCAGCAGTGAACGACAGCTCTCCTACGAGCAGTACTTC
d_gene: -; abundance: -; v_gene: TRBV19; j_gene: TRBJ1-2; CDR3aa: CASRSTGNPIYGYTF; CDR3nt: TGTGCCAGTAGGTCCACAGGGAACCCTATCTATGGCTACACCTTC
d_gene: TRBD2; abundance: -; v_gene: TRBV4-3; j_gene: TRBJ2-7; CDR3aa: CASSQERGTSFPHEQYF; CDR3nt: TGCGCCAGCAGCCAAGAGAGGGGGACTAGCTTTCCTCACGAGCAGTACTTC
d_gene: -; abundance: -; v_gene: TRBV11-1; j_gene: TRBJ2-2; CDR3aa: CASSSWTVANTGELFF; CDR3nt: TGTGCCAGCAGCTCGTGGACGGTCGCGAACACCGGGGAGCTGTTTTTT
d_gene: -; abundance: -; v_gene: TRBV7-9; j_gene: TRBJ2-7; CDR3aa: CASSPDSGHPYEQYF; CDR3nt: TGTGCCAGCAGCCCCGATTCGGGACACCCCTACGAGCAGTACTTC
d_gene: -; abundance: -; v_gene: TRBV30; j_gene: TRBJ1-2; CDR3aa: CAWGTEGYTF; CDR3nt: TGTGCCTGGGGGACGGAGGGCTACACCTTC
d_gene: TRBD2; abundance: -; v_gene: TRBV14; j_gene: TRBJ2-7; CDR3aa: CASSQTSGSLEEQYF; CDR3nt: TGTGCCAGCAGCCAGACTAGCGGGAGTCTTGAAGAGCAGTACTTC
d_gene: -; abundance: -; v_gene: TRBV11-1; j_gene: TRBJ2-6; CDR3aa: CASSRRTAFSGANVLTF; CDR3nt: TGTGCCAGCAGCAGACGGACCGCTTTCTCTGGGGCCAACGTCCTGACTTTC
d_gene: TRBD2; abundance: -; v_gene: TRBV7-9; j_gene: TRBJ2-1; CDR3aa: CASSLEGSGRAYNEQFF; CDR3nt: TGTGCCAGCAGCTTAGAGGGTAGCGGGAGAGCCTACAATGAGCAGTTCTTC
d_gene: TRBD2; abundance: -; v_gene: TRBV9; j_gene: TRBJ2-2; CDR3aa: CASSVVLAGGSTNTGELFF; CDR3nt: TGTGCCAGCAGCGTAGTCCTAGCGGGAGGTTCTACGAACACCGGGGAGCTGTTTTTT
d_gene: -; abundance: -; v_gene: TRBV5-1; j_gene: TRBJ2-7; CDR3aa: CASSFFSWSGEQYF; CDR3nt: TGCGCCAGCAGCTTTTTTTCGTGGAGTGGCGAGCAGTACTTC
d_gene: TRBD1; abundance: -; v_gene: TRBV27; j_gene: TRBJ2-7; CDR3aa: CASSSHRGHEQYF; CDR3nt: TGTGCCAGCAGTTCTCACAGGGGCCACGAGCAGTACTTC
d_gene: TRBD1; abundance: -; v_gene: TRBV19; j_gene: TRBJ2-3; CDR3aa: CASSIVGQGKDTQYF; CDR3nt: TGTGCCAGTAGTATCGTCGGACAGGGTAAAGATACGCAGTATTTT
d_gene: -; abundance: -; v_gene: TRBV7-9; j_gene: TRBJ2-3; CDR3aa: CASSLAQSGDTQYF; CDR3nt: TGTGCCAGCAGCTTAGCGCAGTCGGGTGATACGCAGTATTTT
d_gene: TRBD1; abundance: -; v_gene: TRBV10-3; j_gene: TRBJ1-6; CDR3aa: CAISGQGVDSPLHF; CDR3nt: TGTGCCATCAGCGGACAGGGGGTGGATTCACCCCTCCACTTT
d_gene: TRBD2; abundance: -; v_gene: TRBV5-5; j_gene: TRBJ2-3; CDR3aa: CASSLGLAGVGGTDTQYF; CDR3nt: TGTGCCAGCAGCTTGGGCCTAGCGGGAGTAGGGGGCACAGATACGCAGTATTTT
d_gene: TRBD2; abundance: -; v_gene: TRBV9; j_gene: TRBJ2-1; CDR3aa: CASSDSGSTYNEQFF; CDR3nt: TGTGCCAGCAGCGATAGCGGGAGCACCTACAATGAGCAGTTCTTC
d_gene: TRBD2; abundance: -; v_gene: TRBV7-2; j_gene: TRBJ2-3; CDR3aa: CASSLDQGLAGGPQYF; CDR3nt: TGTGCCAGCAGCTTAGACCAGGGACTAGCGGGAGGCCCTCAGTATTTT
d_gene: -; abundance: -; v_gene: TRBV2; j_gene: TRBJ1-4; CDR3aa: CASSEATPNEKLFF; CDR3nt: TGTGCCAGCAGTGAAGCGACACCGAATGAAAAACTGTTTTTT
d_gene: -; abundance: -; v_gene: TRBV4-1; j_gene: TRBJ2-5; CDR3aa: CASSPVQHQETQYF; CDR3nt: TGCGCCAGCAGCCCCGTTCAGCACCAAGAGACCCAGTACTTC
d_gene: TRBD1; abundance: once; v_gene: TRBV10-3; j_gene: TRBJ2-7; CDR3aa: CAISPGQANPLEQYF; CDR3nt: TGTGCCATCAGCCCGGGACAGGCAAATCCGCTCGAGCAGTACTTC
d_gene: TRBD1; abundance: -; v_gene: TRBV27; j_gene: TRBJ2-1; CDR3aa: CASSLLGQDLGEQFF; CDR3nt: TGTGCCAGCAGTTTACTCGGACAGGATCTGGGTGAGCAGTTCTTC
d_gene: TRBD2; abundance: few; v_gene: TRBV27; j_gene: TRBJ2-1; CDR3aa: CASRNLAGGPDNEQFF; CDR3nt: TGTGCCAGCAGAAACCTAGCGGGAGGGCCAGACAATGAGCAGTTCTTC
d_gene: -; abundance: -; v_gene: TRBV6-6; j_gene: TRBJ2-5; CDR3aa: CAARAGLSQETQYF; CDR3nt: TGTGCCGCCCGGGCGGGGCTCTCACAAGAGACCCAGTACTTC
d_gene: -; abundance: few; v_gene: TRBV12-5; j_gene: TRBJ1-5; CDR3aa: CASGERAGGPNQPQHF; CDR3nt: TGTGCTAGTGGTGAACGGGCGGGGGGCCCAAATCAGCCCCAGCATTTT
d_gene: TRBD2; abundance: -; v_gene: TRBV11-1; j_gene: TRBJ2-1; CDR3aa: CASSSTGSGSYNEQFF; CDR3nt: TGTGCCAGCAGCTCCACCGGTAGCGGGAGCTACAATGAGCAGTTCTTC
d_gene: -; abundance: -; v_gene: TRBV2; j_gene: TRBJ2-7; CDR3aa: CASRGHQTYEQYF; CDR3nt: TGTGCCAGCAGAGGACACCAGACCTACGAGCAGTACTTC
d_gene: -; abundance: -; v_gene: TRBV28; j_gene: TRBJ2-1; CDR3aa: CASSSPGGAEYNEQFF; CDR3nt: TGTGCCAGCAGTTCGCCTGGTGGGGCAGAATACAATGAGCAGTTCTTC
d_gene: -; abundance: -; v_gene: TRBV5-4; j_gene: TRBJ2-2; CDR3aa: CASSLDSGNTGELFF; CDR3nt: TGTGCCAGCAGCTTGGATTCAGGGAACACCGGGGAGCTGTTTTTT